These 12 T cell receptor beta chains share one sample of origin, sequenced in a study of T-cell reconstitution after alpha-beta-depleted transplantation in children. Unique molecular identifiers featured in how the TCRbeta library was prepared. A single record per CDR3 protein comes from TCRdb applying MiXCR to the PCR reads. Of approximately 640,000 distinct CDR3 sequences in the sample, around 16% are singletons; the top ten hold 1.1%. Here the sequenced sample was PBMCs from the stem cell graft donor, taken from the stem cell graft. These receptors came from a human donor who donated a stem cell graft to a child with acute myeloid leukemia.

This clonotype was picked up a small number of times. The chain uses TRBV6-2 or TRBV6-3 and TRBJ2-6; D might be TRBD2 (6 bases). V lost 5 bases and J 4 bases, leaving 12 bases between the germline ends. Germline assignment: CDR1 MNHEY and CDR2 SVGEGT. The CDR3 contains 15 residues. DNA for the CDR3: TGTGCCAGCAGTCGGGGAGGTGGAGGGGCCAACGTCCTGACTTTC. Its protein is CASSRGGGGANVLTF.

This clonotype occurred many times. The rearrangement links TRBV20-1 to TRBJ1-2; 10 positions match TRBD1. Germline V gives CDR1 DFQATT, CDR2 SNEGSKA (reference sequence). V trimming: 0 bases; J trimming: 8 bases; junction bases outside the gene matches: 15. The CDR3 spans 17 residues. CDR3 nucleotide sequence: TGCAGTGCTAGAGATTCCGGGACAGGGGATCCTCGGGGAGGCTACACCTTC. Residues: CSARDSGTGDPRGGYTF.

There are many counts of this clonotype. The chain is built from TRBV20-1 and TRBJ2-6; 7 nucleotides agree with TRBD1. Germline CDR1 and CDR2: DFQATT and SNEGSKA (reference sequence). This CDR3 has 17 amino acids. J gave up 2 bases and V 6 bases, and 13 bases lay outside the gene matches. The CDR3: CSAKQQGRGAGANVLTF. Here the CDR3 DNA reads TGCAGTGCGAAGCAACAGGGGAGAGGCGCTGGGGCCAACGTCCTGACTTTC.

This clonotype was counted between two and nine times. This chain joins TRBV6-6 and TRBJ1-3, with a possible D match to TRBD1 (6 bases). From germline, CDR1 is MNHNY and CDR2 SVGAGI (reference sequence). V was pared by 8 bases and J by 2 bases, with 7 bases between. The CDR3 loop spans 12 amino acids. The CDR3 coding sequence is TGTGCCAGCGAGGGGGCTGGAAACACCATATATTTT. Amino acids: CASEGAGNTIYF.

This clonotype was recorded many times. The chain links TRBV10-3 to TRBJ2-5; D unclear. Germline CDR1 ENHRY, CDR2 SYGVKD. V shed 5 bases and J shed 1 base, with 5 bases lying between them. This CDR3 comprises 12 residues. For the CDR3, the DNA is TGTGCCATCAGTAACAGCCAAGAGACCCAGTACTTC. This gives the protein CAISNSQETQYF.

This clonotype was found a few times. The chain carries TRBV5-1 and TRBJ1-5, with 9 bases aligning to TRBD1. The CDR3 contains 15 residues. The V gene's germline CDR1 is SGHRS and CDR2 YFSETQ. V lost 0 bases to trimming and J lost 7 bases; unmatched junction nucleotides: 5. CDR3: CASSLEGTGQQPQHF. CDR3 sequence (DNA): TGCGCCAGCAGCTTGGAAGGGACAGGGCAACAGCCCCAGCATTTT.

This clonotype was detected only a few times. The rearrangement joins TRBV15 to TRBJ1-2, with D unclear. This CDR3 has 14 residues. Germline assignment: CDR1 LNHNV and CDR2 YYDKDF (reference sequence). V gave up 3 bases and J gave up 7 bases, with 15 bases separating them. Here the CDR3 DNA reads TGTGCCACCAGCAGGGATCCTTTGGGCTCTGGCTACACCTTC. Translated, it gives CATSRDPLGSGYTF.

This clonotype was counted ten times or more. The chain joins TRBV24-1 to TRBJ2-7; TRBD1 agrees at 10 bases. With V trimmed by 2 bases and J by 3 bases, 3 bases remained unmatched. The CDR3 has 15 amino acids. Germline CDR1 and CDR2: KGHDR and SFDVKD. The CDR3 sequence is CATSDSRDRGYEQYF. CDR3 nucleotides: TGTGCCACCAGTGATTCCCGGGACAGGGGCTACGAGCAGTACTTC.

The chain combines TRBV9 with TRBJ2-2, with unresolved D. V was shortened by 3 bases and J by 1 base, with 10 bases between the two germline ends. CDR3 length: 15 amino acids. CDR1 and CDR2 from the germline V gene are SGDLS and YYNGEE. As DNA, the CDR3 is TGTGCCAGCAGCGCCTGGGGTGAGAACACCGGGGAGCTGTTTTTT. Translated: CASSAWGENTGELFF.

The chain has TRBV20-1 and TRBJ2-7; unclear D gene. CDR1 is DFQATT, CDR2 SNEGSKA, per germline (reference sequence). The V and J ends lost 5 bases and 5 bases respectively, with 16 bases between them. This CDR3 has 13 amino acids. The CDR3 protein is CSASPSNTDEQYF. The CDR3 nucleotides are TGCAGTGCTTCCCCCTCTAACACCGACGAGCAGTACTTC.

This clonotype was seen at least ten times. V gene TRBV20-1 combines with J gene TRBJ1-1; no reliable D call. The CDR3 runs 15 residues. Germline V gene lookup returns CDR1 DFQATT and CDR2 SNEGSKA (reference sequence). The V and J ends lost 0 bases and 0 bases respectively, with 11 bases between them. CDR3 loop: CSARDLAGMNTEAFF. In DNA form, the CDR3 reads TGCAGTGCTAGAGATCTGGCAGGTATGAACACTGAAGCTTTCTTT.

This clonotype occurred many times. The rearrangement uses TRBV10-2 and TRBJ1-4; 8 positions match TRBD1. V lost 5 bases and J lost 6; bases outside the gene matches: 5. This CDR3 has 14 residues. CDR1 WSHSY and CDR2 SAAADI come from the germline V gene. The CDR3 sequence: CASSLQGEYEKLFF. The CDR3 DNA is TGCGCCAGCAGTTTACAGGGGGAGTATGAAAAACTGTTTTTT.